Listed here are 27 T cell receptor beta chains from one sample, sequenced in a study of shared clonotypes between healthy human individuals. Using immunoSEQ multiplex PCR, the repertoire was profiled, and TCRdb retains in-frame clones only, with some absent. In the table there are around 1 million clones, around 80% of which are singletons. The sequenced material came from memory CD4+ T cells sorted from blood. Subset defined: CD45RA-negative fraction. These receptors came from a man younger than 30 in good health.

The rearrangement joins TRBV28 to TRBJ2-7; tentative D call: TRBD1 (8 bases). Per the germline V gene, CDR1 is MDHEN and CDR2 is SYDVKM. V lost 5 bases and J 4 bases, leaving 24 bases between the germline ends. This CDR3 comprises 17 residues. CDR3 loop: CASSLGGAGGGFYEQYF. The CDR3 coding sequence is TGTGCCAGCAGTCTGGGGGGGGCAGGGGGCGGATTTTACGAGCAGTACTTC. Looking up the rest from reference TRBV28 and TRBJ2-7 gives the full variable domain: DVKVTQSSRYLVKRTGEKVFLECVQDMDHENMFWYRQDPGLGLRLIYFSYDVKMKEKGDIPEGYSVSREKKERFSLILESASTNQTSMYLCASSLGGAGGGFYEQYFGPGTRLTVT.

On this clone: Other DNA sequences from this sample encode an identical CDR3 as well. The chain employs TRBV7-9 and TRBJ1-1; possibly TRBD1 for D (5 bases). The germline V gene has CDR1 SEHNR and CDR2 FQNEAQ (reference sequence). V was shortened by 0 bases and J by 1 base, with 6 bases between the two germline ends. The CDR3 consists of 14 residues. CDR3 sequence: CASSLAGTNTEAFF. The CDR3 nucleotides read TGTGCCAGCAGCTTAGCCGGGACGAACACTGAAGCTTTCTTT.

The gene calls are TRBV6-1 and TRBJ2-5; possibly TRBD1 or TRBD2 for D (5 bases each). The ends were cut back, 5 bases at V and 2 bases at J, with 12 bases in the middle. The germline V gene has CDR1 MNHNS and CDR2 SASEGT. The CDR3 is 14 residues long. The CDR3 DNA is TGTGCCAGCAGTCGGGGCGAACTACAAGAGACCCAGTACTTC. Translated: CASSRGELQETQYF.

This clone was detected a few times. This rearrangement joins TRBV4-2 to TRBJ1-5; no reliable D call. The V end lost 2 bases, the J end lost 4 bases, and 6 bases lay between the germline ends. Germline V gives CDR1 LGHNA, CDR2 YNFKEQ. This CDR3 contains 13 residues. The CDR3 loop reads CASSQLRNQPQHF. The CDR3, as DNA: TGTGCCAGCAGCCAACTCAGGAATCAGCCCCAGCATTTT.

The chain combines TRBV5-4 with TRBJ2-1; D perhaps matches TRBD1 (5 bases). Germline V gene lookup returns CDR1 SGHNT and CDR2 YYREEE (reference sequence). V dropped 5 bases and J dropped 5 bases, with 11 bases sitting between them. The CDR3 is 13 residues long. CDR3 DNA: TGTGCCAGCAGACAGGACAAGAACAATGAGCAGTTCTTC. This encodes CASRQDKNNEQFF.

The V and J genes are TRBV2 and TRBJ2-2; D may match TRBD1 or TRBD2 (6 bases each). This CDR3 contains 14 residues. CDR1 SNHLY and CDR2 FYNNEI come from the germline V gene. Trimming took 7 bases from V and 0 from J, leaving 9 bases between them. This chain's CDR3 is CASKGGPNTGELFF. As DNA, the CDR3 is TGTGCCAGCAAGGGGGGACCGAACACCGGGGAGCTGTTTTTT.

On this clone: It is unclear where the CDR3 begins or ends on the DNA, so no DNA is shown, and the CDR3 is as TCRdb lists it. The chain combines TRBV27 with TRBJ1-4; the DNA was not used to check the table's D call, TRBD1. The CDR3 totals 15 residues, both ends included. The germline V gene encodes CDR1 MNHEY and CDR2 SMNVEV (reference sequence). CDR3 protein: CASSFGPGWGEKLFF.

This clone was counted only a few times. V and J are TRBV6-5 and TRBJ1-2; 10 nucleotides align to TRBD1. V was pared by 0 bases and J by 5 bases, with 6 bases of the junction left unmatched. The CDR3 sequence is 16 residues long. The germline gives CDR1 MNHEY, CDR2 SVGAGI. CDR3 protein: CASSYSDRGGRYGYTF. The CDR3 DNA reads as TGTGCCAGCAGTTACTCGGACAGGGGGGGACGGTATGGCTACACCTTC.

This clone came up many times. This sequence joins TRBV7-9 and TRBJ1-1; 7 nucleotides match TRBD1. CDR1 is SEHNR and CDR2 is FQNEAQ in the germline V gene (reference sequence). The CDR3 loop spans 15 amino acids. The ends lost 1 base at V and 4 bases at J; junction bases unmatched: 6. The CDR3 DNA sequence: TGTGCCAGCAGCTTAGAGGGGGCTCGGGGCACTGAAGCTTTCTTT. Translating it yields CASSLEGARGTEAFF.

With respect to this clone: A far larger clone differs by one base, so this is likely a read error. Other nucleotide sequences in the sample specify the same CDR3. The chain joins TRBV7-2 to TRBJ2-7; 13 nucleotides line up with TRBD2. With 5 bases clipped from V and 0 bases from J, the junction kept 4 bases outside the gene matches. The CDR3 has 16 residues. Per the germline V gene, CDR1 is SGHTA and CDR2 is FQGNSA. The CDR3 nucleotides are TGTGCCAGCAGCCCCGGGACTAGCGGGGACTCCTACGAGCAGTACTTC. This translates into CASSPGTSGDSYEQYF.

This chain links TRBV7-2 with TRBJ2-5, with TRBD2 matching over 8 bases. Looked up from germline, CDR1 is SGHTA and CDR2 is FQGNSA. V was clipped by 5 bases and J by 7 bases; unmatched bases: 15. CDR3 length: 16 residues. This CDR3 reads CASSPYEVAGGLTQYF. The CDR3 nucleotides are TGTGCCAGCAGCCCCTATGAGGTCGCGGGGGGTTTGACCCAGTACTTC.

The V and J genes are TRBV27 and TRBJ1-5; D may be TRBD1 (5 bases). Trimming removed 3 bases from V and 5 bases from J, with 11 bases in between. Germline V CDR1 and CDR2: MNHEY, SMNVEV (reference sequence). The CDR3 extends over 14 amino acids. The CDR3 spells CASSLSQGYQPQHF. In DNA, the CDR3 is TGTGCCAGCAGTTTGAGTCAGGGCTATCAGCCCCAGCATTTT.

The table lists this clone with a count of one. The chain couples TRBV7-3 to TRBJ2-1; D call uncertain. The CDR3 totals 13 residues. CDR1 is SGHTA, CDR2 FQGTGA, per germline. V was pared by 5 bases and J by 8 bases, with 13 bases between. The CDR3 loop reads CASSPRWEDEQFF. CDR3 coding DNA: TGTGCCAGCAGCCCAAGGTGGGAAGATGAGCAGTTCTTC. Using reference TRBV7-3 and TRBJ2-1 for the parts outside the CDR3, the full variable domain is GAGVSQTPSNKVTEKGKYVELRCDPISGHTALYWYRQSLGQGPEFLIYFQGTGAADDSGLPNDRFFAVRPEGSVSTLKIQRTERGDSAVYLCASSPRWEDEQFFGPGTRLTVL.

On this clone itself: Mismatch with germline at one junction end may stem from a read error. The chain joins TRBV25-1 to TRBJ1-1; 7 bases are shared with TRBD1. This CDR3 contains 13 residues. Germline CDR1 MGHDK, CDR2 SYGVNS. The chain's CDR3 is CASGDRARGEAFF. CDR3 nucleotides: TGTGCCAGCGGTGACAGGGCACGGGGTGAAGCTTTCTTT. Supplemented by reference TRBV25-1 and TRBJ1-1, the full variable domain reads EADIYQTPRYLVIGTGKKITLECSQTMGHDKMYWYQQDPGMELHLIHYSYGVNSTEKGDLSSESTVSRIRTEHFPLTLESARPSHTSQYLCASGDRARGEAFFGQGTRLTVV.

The V and J genes are TRBV7-2 and TRBJ1-2; no definite D call. This CDR3 region has 13 residues. Germline V CDR1 and CDR2: SGHTA, FQGNSA. Trimming took 3 bases from V and 10 from J, leaving 15 bases between them. CDR3 sequence reads: CASSLGSAAHYTF. The CDR3 DNA sequence: TGTGCCAGCAGCTTGGGATCGGCGGCCCACTACACCTTC.

This chain links TRBV10-1 with TRBJ2-2; weak D call: TRBD2 (6 bases). The germline CDR1 and CDR2 sequences are WNHNN and SYGVQD (reference sequence). The CDR3 contains 14 residues. V gave up 2 bases and J gave up 7 bases, with 11 bases separating them. CDR3 amino acids: CASSERRAVGELFF. As DNA, the CDR3 is TGCGCCAGCAGTGAGAGGAGGGCTGTCGGGGAGCTGTTTTTT.

Only a few counts were recorded for this clone. The CDR3 reads CARRPGGVPYGYTF. The CDR3 DNA follows: TGTGCCAGAAGACCAGGGGGCGTCCCCTATGGCTACACCTTC. The chain links TRBV9 to TRBJ1-2; 8 nucleotides agree with TRBD1. The CDR3 length is 14 residues. J lost 4 bases, V lost 8 bases, and 10 bases had no gene match. The germline CDR1 and CDR2 sequences are SGDLS and YYNGEE.

This clone was seen only once. The chain employs TRBV5-4 and TRBJ1-1, with D unclear. Trimming shortened V by 3 bases and J by 3 bases, and 9 bases separated the two germline ends. This CDR3 spans 13 amino acids. Germline V lookup: CDR1 SGHNT, CDR2 YYREEE (reference sequence). The CDR3 region has the DNA TGTGCCAGCAGCTCAGACACCTACACTGAAGCTTTCTTT. This sequence encodes CASSSDTYTEAFF.

This clone was picked up many times. V gene TRBV10-1 combines with J gene TRBJ2-3; the match to TRBD1 covers 8 bases. The ends lost 8 bases at V and 3 bases at J; junction bases unmatched: 7. The V gene's germline CDR1 is WNHNN and CDR2 SYGVQD (reference sequence). This CDR3 contains 14 residues. CDR3 DNA: TGCGCCAGCTCCAGGACAGGGAGTACAGATACGCAGTATTTT. Residues: CASSRTGSTDTQYF.

The chain couples TRBV2 to TRBJ1-6; perhaps TRBD1 as D (5 bases). Trimming shortened V by 8 bases and J by 7 bases, and 9 bases separated the two germline ends. The germline gives CDR1 SNHLY, CDR2 FYNNEI. The CDR3 spans 12 residues. The CDR3: CASGAPNSPLHF. The CDR3, as DNA: TGTGCCAGCGGGGCGCCGAATTCACCCCTCCACTTT.

The chain has TRBV18 and TRBJ1-2; no definite D call. The CDR3 covers 16 residues. V was cut by 4 bases and J by 5 bases, with 20 bases left in between. Germline loops: CDR1 KGHSH, CDR2 LQKENI. The CDR3 is CASSLIPGSELYGYTF. CDR3 DNA: TGTGCCAGCTCACTAATCCCGGGGTCCGAACTTTATGGCTACACCTTC.

A remark on this clone: This may arise from a read error, as a much more abundant clone is one base away. Other DNA sequences from this sample encode an identical CDR3 as well. The chain couples TRBV2 to TRBJ2-3; D call uncertain. The CDR3 contains 11 residues. V gave up 7 bases and J gave up 6 bases, with 8 bases separating them. Germline V gene lookup returns CDR1 SNHLY and CDR2 FYNNEI. DNA of the CDR3: TGTGCCAGCACCGTAGGGGATACGCAGTATTTT. Its protein product is CASTVGDTQYF.

This clone appeared once. The V gene is TRBV27, the J gene TRBJ2-7; D gene uncertain. V lost 2 bases and J 4 bases, leaving 12 bases between the germline ends. The CDR3 has 14 residues. Germline assignment: CDR1 MNHEY and CDR2 SMNVEV (reference sequence). The CDR3 sequence: CASSLIQGIYEQYF. In DNA, the CDR3 is TGTGCCAGCAGTTTAATACAAGGCATTTACGAGCAGTACTTC.

The V call is TRBV7-8, the J call TRBJ1-2; D gene ambiguous. V lost 1 base and J lost 4, with 7 bases in between. From germline, CDR1 is SGHVS and CDR2 FQNEAQ. The CDR3 loop spans 13 amino acids. In DNA form, the CDR3 reads TGTGCCAGCAGCTTAGAGGCGGCCTATGGCTACACCTTC. Amino acid sequence: CASSLEAAYGYTF.

V gene TRBV7-8 combines with J gene TRBJ2-1; D may correspond to TRBD1 or TRBD2 (5 bases each). The V gene's germline CDR1 is SGHVS and CDR2 FQNEAQ. Trimming removed 5 bases from V and 2 bases from J, with 16 bases in between. The CDR3 consists of 16 residues. The DNA of the CDR3 is TGTGCCAGCAGCGCCACCGGGACCTGGCCCTACAATGAGCAGTTCTTC. Translation gives CASSATGTWPYNEQFF.

V gene TRBV6-6 combines with J gene TRBJ1-2; D is uncertain. V was pared by 5 bases and J by 3 bases, with 10 bases between. The CDR3 has 13 amino acids. Germline CDR1 is MNHNY and CDR2 is SVGAGI (reference sequence). CDR3 residues: CASSLGSDYGYTF. The DNA for the CDR3 is TGTGCCAGCAGTCTCGGGTCAGACTATGGCTACACCTTC.

The chain uses TRBV29-1 and TRBJ1-2; D is unresolved. The CDR3 has 11 residues. Trimming stripped 3 bases from V and 5 bases from J, with 7 bases between. Germline V gives CDR1 SQVTM, CDR2 ANQGSEA. The CDR3 region is CSVDPGYGYTF. In DNA form, the CDR3 reads TGCAGCGTTGACCCGGGATATGGCTACACCTTC.